These T cell receptor beta chains were read from a single sample in a study of memory CD4+ T cells and cytomegalovirus serostatus. The table came from immunoSEQ multiplex PCR; TCRdb's copy has only in-frame clones and leaves some out. The table lists about 61,000 clones, around 80% of them singletons, with almost 0.55% in the top ten. The sample comprised memory CD4+ T cells from blood. These receptors were collected from an adult in good health and CMV-seronegative. Some clones in this sample may be carry-over from other donors' samples. The CDR3 runs from the conserved cysteine through the conserved F or W. The order of the fields is V gene, D gene, clone size, J gene, CDR3 DNA, CDR3 protein. D genes are given only for firm matches. The listing skips clone size in some rows; elsewhere it reads once, few, many or a size class.

>TRBV10-1|-|-|TRBJ2-7
TGCGCCAGCAGTGACCACCTAACCTACGAGCAGTACTTC
CASSDHLTYEQYF
>TRBV15|TRBD2|-|TRBJ2-1
TGTGCCACCAGCAGCGGGGCTAGCGGGAGAAGAGACAATGAGCAGTTCTTC
CATSSGASGRRDNEQFF
>TRBV30|-|-|TRBJ2-1
TGTGCCTGGAGTGTAAAGGGGGGAAATGAGCAGTTCTTC
CAWSVKGGNEQFF
>TRBV30|TRBD2|-|TRBJ2-5
TGTGCCTGGAGTGTAGGGACTAGCGGCACGGCCCAGTACTTC
CAWSVGTSGTAQYF
>TRBV11-2|-|-|TRBJ1-2
TGTGCCAGCAGCTTAGGTGGAAGTTATGGCTACACCTTC
CASSLGGSYGYTF
>TRBV7-9|-|-|TRBJ1-4
TGTGCCAGCAGCTCGGGCCAAAGGCTAACTAATGAAAAACTGTTTTTT
CASSSGQRLTNEKLFF
>TRBV7-9|-|-|TRBJ2-4
TGTGCCAGCAGCCCCGTGACGACAGGGACTACTCAGTACTTC
CASSPVTTGTTQYF
>TRBV7-2|TRBD1|-|TRBJ2-7
TGTGCCAGCAGCTTGGACAGGACGTCCTACGAGCAGTACTTC
CASSLDRTSYEQYF
>TRBV2|-|-|TRBJ1-4
TGTGCCAGCAGTGTGGTAGAAAAACTGTTTTTT
CASSVVEKLFF
>TRBV5-1|TRBD1|-|TRBJ2-6
TGCGCCAGCAGCCCGCCGGGACAGGGGTCTGGGGCCAACGTCCTGACTTTC
CASSPPGQGSGANVLTF
>TRBV6-5|-|few|TRBJ1-1
TGTGCCAGCAGTTCCGGGACGGTGAACACTGAAGCTTTCTTT
CASSSGTVNTEAFF
>TRBV30|TRBD2|-|TRBJ2-1
TGTGCCTGGAGTGTAGCGGGGGCTTCAATAGCGTTCTTC
CAWSVAGASIAFF
>TRBV7-8|-|few|TRBJ2-2
TGTGCCAGCAGCTTATCGGGGAACACCGGGGAGCTGTTTTTT
CASSLSGNTGELFF
>TRBV7-9|TRBD1|-|TRBJ1-4
TGTGCCAGCAGCGCCCGGGGACAGGATGAAAAACTGTTTTTT
CASSARGQDEKLFF
>TRBV7-6|TRBD1|-|TRBJ2-7
TGTGCCAGCAGCTTATCGCCGGGACAGGGGCGCGAGCAGTACTTC
CASSLSPGQGREQYF
>TRBV27|-|-|TRBJ2-3
TGTGCCAGCAGCAACCATTTACAGGGCGTCGGGAGCACAGATACGCAGTATTTT
CASSNHLQGVGSTDTQYF
>TRBV27|-|-|TRBJ2-3
TGTGCCAGCAGTTCCTTTACAGTCACAGATACGCAGTATTTT
CASSSFTVTDTQYF
>TRBV10-3|TRBD2|few|TRBJ2-1
TGTGCCATCAGACCCGTACTTAGCGGGGACAATGAGCAGTTCTTC
CAIRPVLSGDNEQFF
>TRBV25-1|-|once|TRBJ2-1
TGTGCCAGCAGTGAACCAAGCGGCGATAGCTCCTACAATGAGCAGTTCTTC
CASSEPSGDSSYNEQFF
>TRBV6-5|-|-|TRBJ1-4
TGTGCCAGCAGTAAGACACTAACTAATGAAAAACTGTTTTTT
CASSKTLTNEKLFF
>TRBV6-5|-|few|TRBJ1-5
TGTGCCAGCAGTCCGGATTGGACGAACAATCAGCCCCAGCATTTT
CASSPDWTNNQPQHF
>TRBV4-2|-|-|TRBJ1-4
TGTGCCAGCACCCAGGCCCAGAACGAAAAACTGTTTTTT
CASTQAQNEKLFF
>TRBV6-5|-|-|TRBJ2-7
TGTGCCAGCAGTTCTAAGGCTACCCCCTCCTACGAGCAGTACTTC
CASSSKATPSYEQYF
>TRBV7-9|-|-|TRBJ1-5
TGTGCCAGCAGCTTTGGCGATCAGCCCCAGCATTTT
CASSFGDQPQHF
>TRBV29-1|-|-|TRBJ2-5
TGCAGCGTAAGGGATGAAGAGACCCAGTACTTC
CSVRDEETQYF
>TRBV6-6|-|-|TRBJ2-2
TGTGCCAGCAGTACAAGGGTACCCACCGGGGAGCTGTTTTTT
CASSTRVPTGELFF
>TRBV10-2|-|-|TRBJ2-7
TGCGCCAGCGGGGGACAAATCGGGCCCTACGAGCAGTACTTC
CASGGQIGPYEQYF
>TRBV28|-|-|TRBJ1-1
TGTGCCAGCCCCCCAAACGGGCGGGGGGCAGACACTGAAGCTTTCTTT
CASPPNGRGADTEAFF
>TRBV6-5|TRBD2|-|TRBJ2-5
TGTGCCAGCAGTCGACCGGGACTAGCGGTAGCCCAGTACTTC
CASSRPGLAVAQYF
>TRBV28|-|-|TRBJ1-5
TGTGCCAGCAGTCTATTGACAGCTTATAGCAATCAGCCCCAGCATTTT
CASSLLTAYSNQPQHF
>TRBV2|-|-|TRBJ2-1
TGTGCCAGCAGTATTGGGAGGATATACAATGAGCAGTTCTTC
CASSIGRIYNEQFF
>TRBV10-3|TRBD1|-|TRBJ2-3
TGTGCCATCAGTGAGTCGTTTGTTAGGGACAGAGGAGATACGCAGTATTTT
CAISESFVRDRGDTQYF
>TRBV18|TRBD2|-|TRBJ2-1
TGTGCCAGCTCACCAACCTCCCTAGCGGGAGGGCCTAATGAGCAGTTCTTC
CASSPTSLAGGPNEQFF
>TRBV18|TRBD1|-|TRBJ2-2
TGTGCCAGCTCAAAGTCTCCTTTACAGGGGGCATCGGCCGGGGAGCTGTTTTTT
CASSKSPLQGASAGELFF
>TRBV5-1|TRBD2|-|TRBJ2-7
TGCGCCAGCAGCTACGACCGACTAGCGGGAGACGAGCAGTACTTC
CASSYDRLAGDEQYF